This T cell receptor (beta chain) was documented in a study of cytomegalovirus exposure and HLA in healthy donors. Turning to the study itself: Unique TCR beta sequences numbering about 100 million came from 150 million to 200 million T cells in an earlier analysis. Study conclusions and caveats: According to a later analysis, most TCR beta chains associated with CMV appeared HLA-restricted. Previously analyzed data showed that most TCR beta V segments were productive at a frequency of about 87% or about 30%.

With 7 bases clipped from V and 0 bases from J, the junction kept 18 bases outside the gene matches. Germline V gene lookup returns CDR1 MDHEN and CDR2 SYDVKM. The CDR3 extends over 22 amino acids. This clone was seen a handful of times. The antigen remains unidentified. Amplification used 60 Vbeta primers and 13 Jbeta primers. Assay: immunoSEQ multiplex PCR; the TCRdb copy retains only in-frame clones and omits some. In the table there are some 170,000 clones, roughly 80% of which are singletons. This sequence joins TRBV28 and TRBJ2-1; 16 bases align to TRBD2. The clonotype comes from a girl between 5 and 17 years old in good health and CMV-seropositive. Sequencing used PBMCs. The CDR3 reads CASTPALLGTSGRESSYNEQFF. The CDR3 DNA sequence: TGTGCCAGCACCCCCGCGCTCCTGGGGACTAGCGGGAGGGAAAGCTCCTACAATGAGCAGTTCTTC.